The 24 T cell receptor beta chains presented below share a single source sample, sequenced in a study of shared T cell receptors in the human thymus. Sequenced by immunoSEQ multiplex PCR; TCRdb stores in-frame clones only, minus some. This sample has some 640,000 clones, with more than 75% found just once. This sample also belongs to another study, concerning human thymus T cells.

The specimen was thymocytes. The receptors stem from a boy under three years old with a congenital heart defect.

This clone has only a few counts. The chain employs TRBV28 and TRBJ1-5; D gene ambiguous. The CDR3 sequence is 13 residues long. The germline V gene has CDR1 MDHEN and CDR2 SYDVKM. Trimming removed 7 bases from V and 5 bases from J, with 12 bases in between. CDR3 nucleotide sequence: TGTGCCAGCACCCCTGACGGGGATCAGCCCCAGCATTTT. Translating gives CASTPDGDQPQHF.

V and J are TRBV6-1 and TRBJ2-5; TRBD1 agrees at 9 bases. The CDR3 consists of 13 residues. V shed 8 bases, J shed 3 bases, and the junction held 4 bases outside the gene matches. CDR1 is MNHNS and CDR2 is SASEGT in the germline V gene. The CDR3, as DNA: TGTGCCAGCTTCCGGGACAGGGAAGAGACCCAGTACTTC. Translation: CASFRDREETQYF.

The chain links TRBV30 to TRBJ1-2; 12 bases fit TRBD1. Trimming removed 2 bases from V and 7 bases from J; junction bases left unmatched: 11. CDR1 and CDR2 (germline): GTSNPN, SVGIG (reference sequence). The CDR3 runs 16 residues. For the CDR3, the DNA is TGTGCCTGGAGTCCGCCAGGGGACAGGGGGCCCGGTGGCTACACCTTC. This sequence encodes CAWSPPGDRGPGGYTF.

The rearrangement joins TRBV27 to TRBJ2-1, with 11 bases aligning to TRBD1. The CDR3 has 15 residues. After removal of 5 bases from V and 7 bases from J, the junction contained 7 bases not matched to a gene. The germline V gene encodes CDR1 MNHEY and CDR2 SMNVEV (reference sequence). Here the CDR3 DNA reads TGTGCCAGCAGTCCCGGGACAGGGGGTGTGAATGAGCAGTTCTTC. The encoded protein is CASSPGTGGVNEQFF.

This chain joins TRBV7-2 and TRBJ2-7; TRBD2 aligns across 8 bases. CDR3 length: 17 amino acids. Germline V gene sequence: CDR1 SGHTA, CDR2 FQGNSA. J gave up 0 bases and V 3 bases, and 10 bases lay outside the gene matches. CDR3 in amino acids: CASSFLNSGTSSYEQYF. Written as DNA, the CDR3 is TGTGCCAGCAGCTTTCTAAATAGCGGGACCAGCTCCTACGAGCAGTACTTC.

CDR3 loop: CASSEARGDYSNQPQHF. The CDR3 nucleotides are TGTGCCAGCAGTGAAGCGAGGGGGGACTATAGCAATCAGCCCCAGCATTTT. V is TRBV2 and J is TRBJ1-5, with D possibly being TRBD1 (6 bases). The CDR3 sequence is 17 residues long. The germline V gene has CDR1 SNHLY and CDR2 FYNNEI. Trimming pared 0 bases from V and 0 bases from J, leaving 12 bases between.

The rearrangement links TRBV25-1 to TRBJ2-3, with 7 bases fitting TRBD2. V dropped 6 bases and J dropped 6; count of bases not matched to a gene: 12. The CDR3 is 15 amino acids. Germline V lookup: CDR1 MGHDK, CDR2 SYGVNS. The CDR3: CASSRDYSFVDTQYF. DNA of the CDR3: TGTGCCAGCAGCCGGGACTACTCCTTTGTGGATACGCAGTATTTT.

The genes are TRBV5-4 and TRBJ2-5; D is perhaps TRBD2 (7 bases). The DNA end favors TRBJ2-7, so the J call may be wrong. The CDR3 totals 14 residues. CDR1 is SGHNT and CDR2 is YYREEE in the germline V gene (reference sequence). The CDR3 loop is CASSLEGGSYEQYF. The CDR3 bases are TGTGCCAGCAGCTTGGAGGGGGGGTCCTACGAGCAGTACTTC.

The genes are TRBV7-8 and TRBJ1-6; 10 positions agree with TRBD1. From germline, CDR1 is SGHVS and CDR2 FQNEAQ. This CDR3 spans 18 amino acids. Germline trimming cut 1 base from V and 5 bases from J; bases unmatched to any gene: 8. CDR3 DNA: TGTGCCAGCAGCTTAGAGGGGGACAGGGGAAAGGATAATTCACCCCTCCACTTT. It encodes CASSLEGDRGKDNSPLHF.

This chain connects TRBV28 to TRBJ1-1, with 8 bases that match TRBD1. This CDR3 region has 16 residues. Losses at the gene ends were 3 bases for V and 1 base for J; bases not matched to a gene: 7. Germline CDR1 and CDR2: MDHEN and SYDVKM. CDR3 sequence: CASSFKSTGENTEAFF. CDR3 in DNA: TGTGCCAGCAGTTTCAAATCGACAGGGGAGAACACTGAAGCTTTCTTT.

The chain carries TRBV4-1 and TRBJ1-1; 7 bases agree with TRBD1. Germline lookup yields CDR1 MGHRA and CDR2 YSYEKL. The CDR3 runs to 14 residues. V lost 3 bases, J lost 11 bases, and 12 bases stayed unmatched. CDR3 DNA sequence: TGCGCCAGCAGCCAGTCGGGACAGAGACGGGGGGCTTTCTTT. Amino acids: CASSQSGQRRGAFF.

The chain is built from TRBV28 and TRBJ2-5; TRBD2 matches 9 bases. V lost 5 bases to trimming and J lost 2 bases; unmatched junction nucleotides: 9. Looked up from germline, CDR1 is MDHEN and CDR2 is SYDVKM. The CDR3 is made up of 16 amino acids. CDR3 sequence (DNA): TGTGCCAGCAGTGGTAGCGGGGGACAAGTTCAAGAGACCCAGTACTTC. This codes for CASSGSGGQVQETQYF.

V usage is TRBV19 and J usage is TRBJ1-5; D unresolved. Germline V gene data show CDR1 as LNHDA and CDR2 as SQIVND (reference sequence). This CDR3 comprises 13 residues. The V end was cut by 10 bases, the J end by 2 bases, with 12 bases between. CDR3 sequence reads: CATQDGGNQPQHF. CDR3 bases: TGTGCCACCCAAGACGGGGGCAATCAGCCCCAGCATTTT.

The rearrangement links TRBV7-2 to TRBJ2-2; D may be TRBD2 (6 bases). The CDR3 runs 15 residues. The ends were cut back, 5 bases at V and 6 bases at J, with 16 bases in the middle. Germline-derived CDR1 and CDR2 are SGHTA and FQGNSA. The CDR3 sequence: CASSPRSTGAGELFF. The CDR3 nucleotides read TGTGCCAGCAGCCCCCGCAGTACGGGGGCCGGGGAGCTGTTTTTT.

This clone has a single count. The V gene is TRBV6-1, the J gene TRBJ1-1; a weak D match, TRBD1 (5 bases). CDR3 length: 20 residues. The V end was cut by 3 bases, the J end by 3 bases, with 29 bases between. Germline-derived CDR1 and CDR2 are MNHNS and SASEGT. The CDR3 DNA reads TGTGCCAGCAGTGAGGGAACAGGTTATTACAGGTCCCGTTATTACACTGAAGCTTTCTTT. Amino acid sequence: CASSEGTGYYRSRYYTEAFF.

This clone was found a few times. The CDR3 region has the DNA TGTGCCAGTACTCAGTTGGGCAGTGAAAAACTGTTTTTT. This codes for CASTQLGSEKLFF. The chain carries TRBV19 and TRBJ1-4; D remains ambiguous. The V gene's germline CDR1 is LNHDA and CDR2 SQIVND (reference sequence). Trimming shortened V by 7 bases and J by 7 bases, and 13 bases separated the two germline ends. CDR3 length: 13 amino acids.

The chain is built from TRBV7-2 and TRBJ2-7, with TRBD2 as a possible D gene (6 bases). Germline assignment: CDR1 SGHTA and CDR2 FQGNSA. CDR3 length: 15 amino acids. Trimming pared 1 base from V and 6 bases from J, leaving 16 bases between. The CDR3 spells CASSLEEGSLCEQYF. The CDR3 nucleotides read TGTGCCAGCAGCTTAGAGGAGGGGAGCCTCTGCGAGCAGTACTTC.

For the CDR3, the DNA is TGTGCCACCAGACTAGCGGGACCCACAGATACGCAGTATTTT. Protein product: CATRLAGPTDTQYF. J is TRBJ2-3 and V is TRBV7-9, with 11 bases lining up with TRBD2. The CDR3 covers 14 residues. The junction had 5 bases not matched to a gene; V was cut back by 10 bases and J by 2 bases. Germline assignment: CDR1 SEHNR and CDR2 FQNEAQ (reference sequence).

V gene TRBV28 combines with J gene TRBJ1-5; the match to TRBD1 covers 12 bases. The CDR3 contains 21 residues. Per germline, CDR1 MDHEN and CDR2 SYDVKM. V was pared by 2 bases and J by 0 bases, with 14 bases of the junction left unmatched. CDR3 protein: CASSLERAGQGAGSSNQPQHF. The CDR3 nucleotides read TGTGCCAGCAGTTTAGAAAGAGCGGGACAGGGGGCAGGAAGTAGCAATCAGCCCCAGCATTTT.

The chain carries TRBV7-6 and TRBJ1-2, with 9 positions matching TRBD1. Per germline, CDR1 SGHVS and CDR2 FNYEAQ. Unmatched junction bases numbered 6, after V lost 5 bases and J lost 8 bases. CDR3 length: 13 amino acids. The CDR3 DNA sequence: TGTGCCAGCAGCCCTCGGACAGGGGAAGGCTACACCTTC. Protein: CASSPRTGEGYTF.

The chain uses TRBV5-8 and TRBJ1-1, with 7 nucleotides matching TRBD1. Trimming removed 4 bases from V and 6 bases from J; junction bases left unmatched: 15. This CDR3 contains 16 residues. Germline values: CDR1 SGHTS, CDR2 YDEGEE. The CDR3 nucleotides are TGTGCCAGCAGCGCTCGGGGGAGACAGGGTACCGCTGAAGCTTTCTTT. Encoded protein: CASSARGRQGTAEAFF.

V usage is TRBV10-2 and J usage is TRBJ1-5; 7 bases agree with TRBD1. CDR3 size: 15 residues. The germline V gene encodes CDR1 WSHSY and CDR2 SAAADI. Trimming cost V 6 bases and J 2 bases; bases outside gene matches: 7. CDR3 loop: CASRLDTGGNQPQHF. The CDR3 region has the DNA TGCGCCAGCAGGCTGGACACAGGGGGCAATCAGCCCCAGCATTTT.

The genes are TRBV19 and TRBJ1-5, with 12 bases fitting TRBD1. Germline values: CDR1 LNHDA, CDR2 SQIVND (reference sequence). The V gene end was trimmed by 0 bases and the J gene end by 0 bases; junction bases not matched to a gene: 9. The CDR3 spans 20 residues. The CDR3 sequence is CASSIDSGTGGPYSNQPQHF. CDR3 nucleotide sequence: TGTGCCAGTAGTATAGATTCGGGGACAGGGGGCCCCTATAGCAATCAGCCCCAGCATTTT. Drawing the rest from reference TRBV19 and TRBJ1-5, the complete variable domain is DGGITQSPKYLFRKEGQNVTLSCEQNLNHDAMYWYRQDPGQGLRLIYYSQIVNDFQKGDIAEGYSVSREKKESFPLTVTSAQKNPTAFYLCASSIDSGTGGPYSNQPQHFGDGTRLSIL.

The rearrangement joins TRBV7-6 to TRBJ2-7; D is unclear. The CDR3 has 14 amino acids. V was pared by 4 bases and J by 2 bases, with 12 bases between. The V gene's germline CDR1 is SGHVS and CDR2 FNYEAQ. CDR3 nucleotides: TGTGCCAGCAGCTCCAGTTCGGCGGCCTACGAGCAGTACTTC. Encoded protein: CASSSSSAAYEQYF.